This TCR beta chain was obtained from a study of T cells in tumors after PD-1 blockade. Whole-study findings and limits: Some novel exhausted tumor clones appeared in pre-treatment blood, suggesting peripheral recruitment.

From germline, CDR1 is MDHEN and CDR2 SYDVKM. Trimming cost V 2 bases and J 5 bases, with 15 bases left between them. The CDR3 sequence is 15 residues long. This clone was picked up a small number of times. Antigen unknown. The repertoire was sequenced with immunoSEQ multiplex PCR; TCRdb's copy has only in-frame clones and lacks some. Among over 10,000 clones listed, 60% to 70% were seen once. The chain recombines TRBV28 with TRBJ1-2; D is undetermined. This specimen was tumor tissue, taken before anti-PD-1 treatment. The sequence derives from a human donor with basal cell carcinoma. The CDR3 DNA sequence: TGTGCCAGCAGTTTACACAAATCGGGGAAGTATGGCTACACCTTC. Translated: CASSLHKSGKYGYTF.